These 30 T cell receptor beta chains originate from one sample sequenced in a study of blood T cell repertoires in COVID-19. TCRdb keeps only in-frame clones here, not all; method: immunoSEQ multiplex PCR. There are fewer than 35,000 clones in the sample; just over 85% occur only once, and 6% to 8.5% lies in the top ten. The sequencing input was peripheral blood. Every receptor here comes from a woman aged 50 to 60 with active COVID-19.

CDR3 bases: TGTGCCAGCAGTGCCTCGAGGGGACAGGGACTCTATGGCTACACCTTC. The encoded protein is CASSASRGQGLYGYTF. The chain links TRBV6-1 to TRBJ1-2; 9 positions agree with TRBD1. V lost 4 bases, J lost 4 bases, and 10 bases stayed unmatched. In germline, CDR1 is MNHNS, CDR2 SASEGT. This CDR3 is built from 16 residues.

The CDR3 spells CASSLASGTGGFYEQYF. The CDR3 DNA reads as TGCGCCAGCAGCTTGGCTTCCGGGACAGGGGGCTTCTACGAGCAGTACTTC. The V gene is TRBV5-1, the J gene TRBJ2-7, with 12 bases fitting TRBD1. Germline assignment: CDR1 SGHRS and CDR2 YFSETQ. With 0 bases clipped from V and 3 bases from J, the junction kept 7 bases outside the gene matches. This CDR3 contains 17 residues.

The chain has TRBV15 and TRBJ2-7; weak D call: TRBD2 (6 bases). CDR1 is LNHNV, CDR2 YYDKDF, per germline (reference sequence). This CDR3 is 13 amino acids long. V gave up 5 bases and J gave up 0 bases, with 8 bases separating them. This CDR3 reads CATSLGSSYEQYF. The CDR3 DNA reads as TGTGCCACCAGCCTCGGGAGCTCCTACGAGCAGTACTTC.

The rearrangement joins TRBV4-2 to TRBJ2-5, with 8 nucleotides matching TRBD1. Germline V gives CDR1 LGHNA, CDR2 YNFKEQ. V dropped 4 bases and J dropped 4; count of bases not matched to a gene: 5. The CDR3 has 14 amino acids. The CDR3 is CASSLNRGRETQYF. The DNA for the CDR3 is TGTGCCAGCAGCCTAAACAGGGGGAGAGAGACCCAGTACTTC.

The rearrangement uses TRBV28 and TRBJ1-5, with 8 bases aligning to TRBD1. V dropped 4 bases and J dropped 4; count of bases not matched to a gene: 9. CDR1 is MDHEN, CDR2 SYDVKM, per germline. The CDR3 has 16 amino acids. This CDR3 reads CASSSLLQGANQPQHF. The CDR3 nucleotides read TGTGCCAGCAGTTCACTACTTCAGGGGGCTAATCAGCCCCAGCATTTT.

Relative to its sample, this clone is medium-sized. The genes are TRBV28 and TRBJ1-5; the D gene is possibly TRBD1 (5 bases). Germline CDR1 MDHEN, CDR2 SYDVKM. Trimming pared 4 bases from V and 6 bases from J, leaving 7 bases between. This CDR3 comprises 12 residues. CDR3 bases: TGTGCCAGCAGTTCAGGGATTCAGCCCCAGCATTTT. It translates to CASSSGIQPQHF.

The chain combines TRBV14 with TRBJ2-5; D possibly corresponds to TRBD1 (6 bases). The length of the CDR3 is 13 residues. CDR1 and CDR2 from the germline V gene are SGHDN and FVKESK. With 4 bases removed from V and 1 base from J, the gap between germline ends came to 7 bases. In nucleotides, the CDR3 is TGTGCCAGCAGCCGGACAGTCCAAGAGACCCAGTACTTC. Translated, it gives CASSRTVQETQYF.

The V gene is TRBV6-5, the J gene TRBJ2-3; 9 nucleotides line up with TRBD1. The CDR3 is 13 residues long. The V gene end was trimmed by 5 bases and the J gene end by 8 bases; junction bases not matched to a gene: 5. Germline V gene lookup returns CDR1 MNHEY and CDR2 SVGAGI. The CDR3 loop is CASSPGTGTTQYF. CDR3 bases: TGTGCCAGCAGTCCCGGGACAGGGACTACGCAGTATTTT.

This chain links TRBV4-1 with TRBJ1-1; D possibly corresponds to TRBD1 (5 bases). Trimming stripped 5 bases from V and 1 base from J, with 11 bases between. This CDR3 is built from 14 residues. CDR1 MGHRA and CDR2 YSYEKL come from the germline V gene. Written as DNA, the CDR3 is TGCGCCAGCAGCATCCAGGACACGAACACTGAAGCTTTCTTT. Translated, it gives CASSIQDTNTEAFF.

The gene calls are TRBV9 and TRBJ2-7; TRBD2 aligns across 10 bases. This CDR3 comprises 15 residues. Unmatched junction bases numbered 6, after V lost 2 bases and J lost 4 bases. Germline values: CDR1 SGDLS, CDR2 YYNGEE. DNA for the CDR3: TGTGCCAGCAGCGTTTCTCAGCGGGAGGGTTACGAGCAGTACTTC. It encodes CASSVSQREGYEQYF.

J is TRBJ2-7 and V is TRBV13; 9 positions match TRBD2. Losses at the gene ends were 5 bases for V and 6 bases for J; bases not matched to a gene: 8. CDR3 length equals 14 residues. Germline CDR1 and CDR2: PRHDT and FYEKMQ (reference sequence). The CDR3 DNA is TGTGCCAGCAGCGCCTTGGGGACTAGCCGCGAGCAGTACTTC. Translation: CASSALGTSREQYF.

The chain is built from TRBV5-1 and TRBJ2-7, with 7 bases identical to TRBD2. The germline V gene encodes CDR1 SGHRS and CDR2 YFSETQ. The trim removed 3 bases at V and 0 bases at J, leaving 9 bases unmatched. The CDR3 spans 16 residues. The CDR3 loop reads CASSSVLGGISYEQYF. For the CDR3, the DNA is TGCGCCAGCAGCTCGGTTTTGGGGGGGATCTCCTACGAGCAGTACTTC.

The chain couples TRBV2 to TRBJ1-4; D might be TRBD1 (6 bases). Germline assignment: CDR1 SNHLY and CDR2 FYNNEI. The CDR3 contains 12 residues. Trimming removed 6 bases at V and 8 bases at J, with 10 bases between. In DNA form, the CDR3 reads TGTGCCAGCAGCGGTGACAGGGAAAAACTGTTTTTT. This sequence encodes CASSGDREKLFF.

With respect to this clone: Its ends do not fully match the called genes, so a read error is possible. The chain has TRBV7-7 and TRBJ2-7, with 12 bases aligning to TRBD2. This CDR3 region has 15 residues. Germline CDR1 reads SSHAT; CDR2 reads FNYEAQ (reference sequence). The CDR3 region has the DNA TGTGCTAGCAGCTTAGGACTAGCGGGACGCTACGAGCAGTACTTC. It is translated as CASSLGLAGRYEQYF.

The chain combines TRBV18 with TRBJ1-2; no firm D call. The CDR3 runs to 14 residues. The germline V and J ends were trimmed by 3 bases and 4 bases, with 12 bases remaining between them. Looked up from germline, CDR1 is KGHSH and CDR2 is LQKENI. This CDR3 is CASSPNPGGYGYTF. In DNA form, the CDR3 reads TGTGCCAGCTCACCGAATCCAGGAGGCTATGGCTACACCTTC. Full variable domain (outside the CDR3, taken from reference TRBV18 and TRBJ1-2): NAGVMQNPRHLVRRRGQEARLRCSPMKGHSHVYWYRQLPEEGLKFMVYLQKENIIDESGMPKERFSAEFPKEGPSILRIQQVVRGDSAAYFCASSPNPGGYGYTFGSGTRLTVV.

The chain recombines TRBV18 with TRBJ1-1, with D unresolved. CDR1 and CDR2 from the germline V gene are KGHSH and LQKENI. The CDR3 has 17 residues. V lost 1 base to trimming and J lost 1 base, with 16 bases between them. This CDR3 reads CASSPQLSGIANTEAFF. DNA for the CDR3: TGTGCCAGCTCACCACAGTTGTCCGGGATTGCGAACACTGAAGCTTTCTTT.

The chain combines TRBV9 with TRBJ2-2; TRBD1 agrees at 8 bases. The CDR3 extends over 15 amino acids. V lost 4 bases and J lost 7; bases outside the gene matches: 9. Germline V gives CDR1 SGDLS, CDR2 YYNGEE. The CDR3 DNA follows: TGTGCCAGCAGCTTAGGACAGGGAAGTTTCGGGGAGCTGTTTTTT. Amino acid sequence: CASSLGQGSFGELFF.

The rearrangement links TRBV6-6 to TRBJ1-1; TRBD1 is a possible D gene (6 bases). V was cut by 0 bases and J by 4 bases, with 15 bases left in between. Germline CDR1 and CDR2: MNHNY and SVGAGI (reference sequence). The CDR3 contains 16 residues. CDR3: CASSYSAGALSTEAFF. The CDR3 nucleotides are TGTGCCAGCAGTTACTCGGCAGGGGCCCTAAGCACTGAAGCTTTCTTT.

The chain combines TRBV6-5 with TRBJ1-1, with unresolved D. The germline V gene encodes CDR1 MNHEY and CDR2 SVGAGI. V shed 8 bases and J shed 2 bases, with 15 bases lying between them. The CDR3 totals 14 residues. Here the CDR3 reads CASVIGSRNTEAFF. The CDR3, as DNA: TGTGCCAGCGTGATTGGGAGCCGAAACACTGAAGCTTTCTTT.

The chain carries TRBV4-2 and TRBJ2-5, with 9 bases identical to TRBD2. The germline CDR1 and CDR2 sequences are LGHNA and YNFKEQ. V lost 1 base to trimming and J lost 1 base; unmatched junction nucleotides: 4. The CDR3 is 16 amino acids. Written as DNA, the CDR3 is TGTGCCAGCAGCCAAGGACTAGCGGAGTCCCAAGAGACCCAGTACTTC. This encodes CASSQGLAESQETQYF.

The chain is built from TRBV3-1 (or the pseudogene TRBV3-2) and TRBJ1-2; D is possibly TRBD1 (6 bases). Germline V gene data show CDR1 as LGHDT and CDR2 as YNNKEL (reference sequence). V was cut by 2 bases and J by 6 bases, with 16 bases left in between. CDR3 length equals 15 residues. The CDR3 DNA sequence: TGTGCCAGCAGCCAAAGATTGGCAGGGGCGGATGGCTACACCTTC. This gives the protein CASSQRLAGADGYTF.

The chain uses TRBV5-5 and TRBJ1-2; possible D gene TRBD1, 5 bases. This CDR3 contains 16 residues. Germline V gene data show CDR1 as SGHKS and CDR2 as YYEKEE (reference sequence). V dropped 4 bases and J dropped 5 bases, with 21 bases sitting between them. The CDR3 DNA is TGTGCCAGCAGCCCCGGGGGACTATCCGGGGTATATGGCTACACCTTC. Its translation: CASSPGGLSGVYGYTF.

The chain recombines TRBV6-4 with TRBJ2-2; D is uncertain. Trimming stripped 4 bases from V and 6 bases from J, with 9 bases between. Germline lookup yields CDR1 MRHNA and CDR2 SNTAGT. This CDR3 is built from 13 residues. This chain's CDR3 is CASSVSRSGELFF. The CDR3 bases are TGTGCCAGCAGTGTATCCAGGTCCGGGGAGCTGTTTTTT.

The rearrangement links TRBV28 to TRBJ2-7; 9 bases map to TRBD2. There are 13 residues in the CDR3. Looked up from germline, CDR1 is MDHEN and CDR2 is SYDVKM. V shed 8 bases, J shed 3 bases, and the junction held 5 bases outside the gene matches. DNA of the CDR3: TGTGCCAGCGGGGCTAGCGGGAACTACGAGCAGTACTTC. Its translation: CASGASGNYEQYF.

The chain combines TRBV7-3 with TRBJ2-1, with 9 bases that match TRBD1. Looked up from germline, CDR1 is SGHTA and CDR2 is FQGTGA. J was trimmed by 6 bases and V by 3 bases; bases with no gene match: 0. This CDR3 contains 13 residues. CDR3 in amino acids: CASSLTGGNEQFF. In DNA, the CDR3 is TGTGCCAGCAGCTTGACAGGGGGCAATGAGCAGTTCTTC. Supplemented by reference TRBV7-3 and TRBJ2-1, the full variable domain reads GAGVSQTPSNKVTEKGKYVELRCDPISGHTALYWYRQSLGQGPEFLIYFQGTGAADDSGLPNDRFFAVRPEGSVSTLKIQRTERGDSAVYLCASSLTGGNEQFFGPGTRLTVL.

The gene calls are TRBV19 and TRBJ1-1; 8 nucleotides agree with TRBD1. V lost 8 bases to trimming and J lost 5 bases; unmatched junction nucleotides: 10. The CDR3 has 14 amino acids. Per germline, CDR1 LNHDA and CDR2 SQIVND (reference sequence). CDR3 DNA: TGTGCCAGTCGTTCCGGGACAGGCAGGACTGAAGCTTTCTTT. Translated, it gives CASRSGTGRTEAFF.

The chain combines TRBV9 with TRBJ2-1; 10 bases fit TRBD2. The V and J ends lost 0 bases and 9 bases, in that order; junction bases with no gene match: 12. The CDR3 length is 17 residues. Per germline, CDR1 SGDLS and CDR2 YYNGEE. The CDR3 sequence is CASSVASVGTSDVEQFF. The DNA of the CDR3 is TGTGCCAGCAGCGTAGCTTCAGTTGGGACTAGCGACGTTGAGCAGTTCTTC.

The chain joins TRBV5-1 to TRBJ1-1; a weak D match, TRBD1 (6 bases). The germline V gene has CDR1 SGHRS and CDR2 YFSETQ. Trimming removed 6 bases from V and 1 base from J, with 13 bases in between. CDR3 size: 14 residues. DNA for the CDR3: TGCGCCAGCAAAACAGGGACACAGAACACTGAAGCTTTCTTT. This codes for CASKTGTQNTEAFF.

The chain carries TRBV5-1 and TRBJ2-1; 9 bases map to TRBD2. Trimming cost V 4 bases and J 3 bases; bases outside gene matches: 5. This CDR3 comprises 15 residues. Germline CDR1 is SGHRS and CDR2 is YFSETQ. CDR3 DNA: TGCGCCAGCAGCCAAACGACTAGCGGCTACAATGAGCAGTTCTTC. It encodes CASSQTTSGYNEQFF.

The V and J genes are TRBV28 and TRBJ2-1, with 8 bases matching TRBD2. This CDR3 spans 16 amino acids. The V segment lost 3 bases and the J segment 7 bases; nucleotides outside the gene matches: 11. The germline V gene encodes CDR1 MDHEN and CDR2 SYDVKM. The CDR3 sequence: CASSFSGRAQGNEQFF. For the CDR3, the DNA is TGTGCCAGCAGTTTTTCCGGGAGGGCCCAGGGTAATGAGCAGTTCTTC.